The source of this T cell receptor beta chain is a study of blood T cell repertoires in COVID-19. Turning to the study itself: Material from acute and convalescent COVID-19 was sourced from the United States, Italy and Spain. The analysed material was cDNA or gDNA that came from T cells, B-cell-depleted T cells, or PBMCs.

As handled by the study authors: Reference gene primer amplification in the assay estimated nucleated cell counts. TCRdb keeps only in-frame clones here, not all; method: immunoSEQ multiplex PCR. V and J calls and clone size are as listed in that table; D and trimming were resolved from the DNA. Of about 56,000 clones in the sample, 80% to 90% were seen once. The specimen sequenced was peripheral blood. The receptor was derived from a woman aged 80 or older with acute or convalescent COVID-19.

CDR3 sequence reads: CASSITGGGPQHF. CDR3 nucleotide sequence: TGTGCCAGCAGCATAACAGGGGGTGGGCCCCAGCATTTT. The V and J genes are TRBV5-8 and TRBJ1-5, with 8 positions matching TRBD1. The germline CDR1 and CDR2 sequences are SGHTS and YDEGEE. Germline trimming cut 4 bases from V and 9 bases from J; bases unmatched to any gene: 6. This CDR3 region has 13 residues.